These 22 T cell receptor beta chains were all obtained from the same sample, sequenced in a study of T-cell memory formation after mild COVID-19. TCRdb re-analysed the 5' RACE reads in MiXCR, keeping a single row per CDR3 protein. The profile shows some 450,000 distinct CDR3 sequences, 20% of them singletons. The sequenced sample consisted of PBMCs or a T cell subset sorted from them (not recorded which). Source of these receptors: an adult woman who had mild COVID-19 (a few samples of this study predate the infection). Cell type and time point are not known.

This clonotype appeared once. The chain employs TRBV29-1 and TRBJ2-7, with TRBD2 matching 13 bases. Looked up from germline, CDR1 is SQVTM and CDR2 is ANQGSEA. This CDR3 comprises 15 residues. With 6 bases clipped from V and 0 bases from J, the junction kept 5 bases outside the gene matches. The CDR3, as DNA: TGCAGCGTCGTTGGACTAGCGGGAGACTCCTACGAGCAGTACTTC. Its protein product is CSVVGLAGDSYEQYF.

There are a few counts of this clonotype. The V gene is TRBV27, the J gene TRBJ1-2; TRBD1 matches at 7 bases. The CDR3 length is 15 residues. Per the germline V gene, CDR1 is MNHEY and CDR2 is SMNVEV (reference sequence). V lost 3 bases and J lost 1; bases outside the gene matches: 5. The CDR3 region is CASSLYRGLNYGYTF. CDR3 sequence (DNA): TGTGCCAGCAGTTTGTACAGGGGCCTTAACTATGGCTACACCTTC.

The V and J genes are TRBV7-6 and TRBJ2-5; a weak D match, TRBD1 (5 bases). This CDR3 region has 15 residues. Germline CDR1 and CDR2: SGHVS and FNYEAQ. Trimming shortened V by 2 bases and J by 3 bases, and 13 bases separated the two germline ends. CDR3 nucleotides: TGTGCCAGCAGCTTACCGCTTGGACAAGAAGAGACCCAGTACTTC. It encodes CASSLPLGQEETQYF. Based on the CDR3 plus reference TRBV7-6 and TRBJ2-5, the full variable domain is GAGVSQSPRYKVTKRGQDVALRCDPISGHVSLYWYRQALGQGPEFLTYFNYEAQQDKSGLPNDRFSAERPEGSISTLTIQRTEQRDSAMYRCASSLPLGQEETQYFGPGTRLLVL.

In its sample, this clonotype was seen many times. The V and J genes are TRBV25-1 and TRBJ2-1; no definite D call. The CDR3 spans 14 residues. V lost 2 bases and J 1 base, leaving 6 bases between the germline ends. Germline CDR1 is MGHDK and CDR2 is SYGVNS. The CDR3 DNA reads as TGTGCCAGCAGTGAAAGCGAATCCTACAATGAGCAGTTCTTC. It codes for CASSESESYNEQFF. Together with reference TRBV25-1 and TRBJ2-1, the CDR3 gives the full variable domain: EADIYQTPRYLVIGTGKKITLECSQTMGHDKMYWYQQDPGMELHLIHYSYGVNSTEKGDLSSESTVSRIRTEHFPLTLESARPSHTSQYLCASSESESYNEQFFGPGTRLTVL.

The chain combines TRBV27 with TRBJ2-2, with 9 nucleotides matching TRBD2. The CDR3 spans 16 residues. Per germline, CDR1 MNHEY and CDR2 SMNVEV (reference sequence). V lost 5 bases and J lost 4; bases outside the gene matches: 8. CDR3 amino acids: CASSQRAGGSTGELFF. CDR3 nucleotides: TGTGCCAGCAGTCAGCGAGCGGGAGGCAGCACCGGGGAGCTGTTTTTT.

In its sample, this clonotype was seen a few times. This chain joins TRBV3-1 and TRBJ2-3; D is possibly TRBD1 (6 bases). CDR3 size: 15 residues. Germline V gene sequence: CDR1 LGHDT, CDR2 YNNKEL (reference sequence). V lost 0 bases to trimming and J lost 2 bases, with 9 bases between them. The CDR3 loop is CASSQDGGFTDTQYF. In DNA, the CDR3 is TGTGCCAGCAGCCAAGATGGGGGCTTCACAGATACGCAGTATTTT.

Only a few counts were recorded for this clonotype. This chain uses TRBV6-2 or TRBV6-3 with TRBJ2-7, with a tentative D call TRBD2 (5 bases). Per the germline V gene, CDR1 is MNHEY and CDR2 is SVGEGT. V was pared by 4 bases and J by 0 bases, with 13 bases between. This CDR3 contains 15 residues. The CDR3 protein is CASSSLAVSSYEQYF. The CDR3 nucleotides read TGTGCCAGCAGTTCCCTAGCTGTGAGCTCCTACGAGCAGTACTTC.

This clonotype turned up a few times. This chain joins TRBV20-1 and TRBJ1-1; TRBD1 agrees at 7 bases. V lost 3 bases, J lost 1 base, and 5 bases stayed unmatched. Germline lookup yields CDR1 DFQATT and CDR2 SNEGSKA (reference sequence). The CDR3 consists of 14 residues. The CDR3 DNA reads as TGCAGTGCTAGGGGGACAGCGACGAACACTGAAGCTTTCTTT. It is translated as CSARGTATNTEAFF.

The V gene is TRBV3-1, the J gene TRBJ2-1, with TRBD2 matching over 9 bases. The CDR3 spans 16 residues. CDR1 is LGHDT, CDR2 YNNKEL, per germline (reference sequence). V trimming: 4 bases; J trimming: 0 bases; junction bases outside the gene matches: 4. The CDR3 DNA follows: TGTGCCAGCAGCCCCTCAGCGGGGGGCTCCTACAATGAGCAGTTCTTC. This translates into CASSPSAGGSYNEQFF.

The J gene is TRBJ2-5, the V gene TRBV4-1, with 9 positions matching TRBD1. The junction had 12 bases not matched to a gene; V was cut back by 5 bases and J by 5 bases. This CDR3 contains 16 residues. Per germline, CDR1 MGHRA and CDR2 YSYEKL. DNA of the CDR3: TGCGCCAGCAGCGAAGCTAGGGACAGGGCATTGGAGACCCAGTACTTC. Protein sequence: CASSEARDRALETQYF.

The chain is built from TRBV29-1 and TRBJ2-7; D tentatively fits TRBD1 or TRBD2 (5 bases each). The CDR3 is made up of 13 amino acids. Germline assignment: CDR1 SQVTM and CDR2 ANQGSEA. The germline V and J ends were trimmed by 5 bases and 2 bases, with 13 bases remaining between them. The CDR3 is CSVYYGTTYEQYF. For the CDR3, the DNA is TGCAGCGTTTATTACGGGACCACCTACGAGCAGTACTTC.

J is TRBJ2-1 and V is TRBV4-1; 9 positions agree with TRBD1. After removal of 3 bases from V and 8 bases from J, the junction contained 14 bases not matched to a gene. Germline V gene data show CDR1 as MGHRA and CDR2 as YSYEKL. This CDR3 region has 17 residues. CDR3: CASSHRILGQGNDEQFF. Written as DNA, the CDR3 is TGCGCCAGCAGCCACAGGATCCTAGGACAGGGGAACGATGAGCAGTTCTTC.

The genes are TRBV15 and TRBJ2-7; D may be TRBD2 (6 bases). This CDR3 has 13 amino acids. Trimming removed 3 bases at V and 7 bases at J, with 13 bases between. Per germline, CDR1 LNHNV and CDR2 YYDKDF (reference sequence). The CDR3: CATSRGGAGEQYF. The CDR3 region has the DNA TGTGCCACCAGCAGGGGAGGAGCTGGGGAGCAGTACTTC.

This clonotype was found many times. The chain combines TRBV12-3 or TRBV12-4 with TRBJ1-1; TRBD1 matches at 9 bases. The J segment lost 10 bases and the V segment lost 4 bases, leaving 13 bases of the junction unmatched. The CDR3 loop spans 15 amino acids. The CDR3 DNA reads TGTGCCAGCAGTTCCTCCCTGACAGGGGGGCTTAGAGCTTTCTTT. This translates into CASSSSLTGGLRAFF.

This sequence joins TRBV12-3 or TRBV12-4 and TRBJ2-3, with D unclear. Trimming stripped 5 bases from V and 4 bases from J, with 7 bases between. This CDR3 contains 12 residues. The CDR3 spells CASSQNADTQYF. In DNA, the CDR3 is TGTGCCAGCAGTCAGAATGCAGATACGCAGTATTTT.

This clonotype was detected many times. The gene calls are TRBV20-1 and TRBJ1-4; D is uncertain. V gave up 5 bases and J gave up 0 bases, with 10 bases separating them. Germline-derived CDR1 and CDR2 are DFQATT and SNEGSKA (reference sequence). CDR3 length: 14 amino acids. CDR3: CSAPYQATNEKLFF. The DNA for the CDR3 is TGCAGTGCTCCTTACCAAGCAACTAATGAAAAACTGTTTTTT.

The V gene is TRBV14, the J gene TRBJ2-3; D ambiguous. Germline CDR1 is SGHDN and CDR2 is FVKESK. Between the trimmed V and J ends, which lost 1 base and 8 bases, there was a span of 7 bases. The CDR3 contains 12 residues. The CDR3 nucleotides read TGTGCCAGCAGCCAAGTCGCTCGTACGCAGTATTTT. This encodes CASSQVARTQYF. Complete variable domain (other parts from reference TRBV14 and TRBJ2-3): EAGVTQFPSHSVIEKGQTVTLRCDPISGHDNLYWYRRVMGKEIKFLLHFVKESKQDESGMPNNRFLAERTGGTYSTLKVQPAELEDSGVYFCASSQVARTQYFGPGTRLTVL.

A few counts support this clonotype. This chain connects TRBV20-1 to TRBJ2-3; 12 positions agree with TRBD2. The ends lost 1 base at V and 5 bases at J; junction bases unmatched: 4. CDR3 length: 15 amino acids. The germline CDR1 and CDR2 sequences are DFQATT and SNEGSKA (reference sequence). The CDR3: CSARGLAGAQDTQYF. The CDR3 DNA reads as TGCAGTGCTAGAGGACTAGCGGGAGCCCAAGATACGCAGTATTTT.

The chain is built from TRBV7-3 and TRBJ2-3, with 8 bases lining up with TRBD2. Losses at the gene ends were 5 bases for V and 0 bases for J; bases not matched to a gene: 7. The CDR3 consists of 16 residues. The germline gives CDR1 SGHTA, CDR2 FQGTGA. The CDR3 loop is CASSHGLALSTDTQYF. CDR3 coding DNA: TGTGCCAGCAGCCACGGACTAGCTCTTAGCACAGATACGCAGTATTTT.

This clonotype was seen repeatedly, ten times or more. This chain joins TRBV29-1 and TRBJ2-7; D remains ambiguous. V was cut by 5 bases and J by 3 bases, with 11 bases left in between. The germline gives CDR1 SQVTM, CDR2 ANQGSEA. The CDR3 is made up of 12 amino acids. DNA of the CDR3: TGCAGCGTTAGGTCGAACAGCTACGAGCAGTACTTC. Residues: CSVRSNSYEQYF.

This chain links TRBV20-1 with TRBJ2-3; 7 positions agree with TRBD2. The trim removed 2 bases at V and 0 bases at J, leaving 5 bases unmatched. CDR3 length: 15 residues. The germline CDR1 and CDR2 sequences are DFQATT and SNEGSKA (reference sequence). The CDR3 protein is CSARRRDYSTDTQYF. DNA of the CDR3: TGCAGTGCTAGACGAAGGGACTACAGCACAGATACGCAGTATTTT.

The CDR3 region is CASRARSLGGANVLTF. CDR3 bases: TGTGCCAGCAGGGCTCGCAGCCTGGGGGGGGCCAACGTCCTGACTTTC. J is TRBJ2-6 and V is TRBV12-3 or TRBV12-4; D unresolved. The V gene lost 6 bases and the J gene lost 4 bases, with 16 bases spanning the gap. This CDR3 comprises 16 residues.